The 32 T cell receptor beta chains in this list originate from one sample, sequenced in a study of T cells in Graves' hyperthyroidism and ophthalmopathy. The source material, RNA transcripts, was used to amplify TCR beta CDR3 regions. The primer set for the first-round RT-PCR of the TCR CDR3 was HTBI. MiXCR, applied by TCRdb to the multiplex PCR reads, yields one record per CDR3 protein. The sample gives a few hundred thousand distinct CDR3 sequences, roughly 20% of which show up once; 45% to 55% is in the top ten. The source material was blood. The receptors were gathered from a woman between 45 and 60 years old with Graves' hyperthyroidism.

This rearrangement joins TRBV3-1 to TRBJ2-7, with 10 positions matching TRBD2. The ends lost 4 bases at V and 1 base at J; junction bases unmatched: 4. Germline V CDR1 and CDR2: LGHDT, YNNKEL (reference sequence). This CDR3 is 15 amino acids long. This chain's CDR3 is CASSLRTSGSYEQYF. CDR3 nucleotide sequence: TGTGCCAGCAGCCTTCGGACTAGCGGTTCCTACGAGCAGTACTTC.

In DNA, the CDR3 is TGCGCCAGCAGTGAAGCGGAAGGGTCAGATACGCAGTATTTT. It is translated as CASSEAEGSDTQYF. The chain combines TRBV10-1 with TRBJ2-3, with D perhaps matching TRBD2 (5 bases). The germline V gene encodes CDR1 WNHNN and CDR2 SYGVQD (reference sequence). Deletions cut 3 bases from V and 4 bases from J, with 11 bases between. The CDR3 length is 14 residues.

The table lists this clonotype with a few counts. This sequence joins TRBV7-9 and TRBJ2-1; the D is unclear. Per germline, CDR1 SEHNR and CDR2 FQNEAQ (reference sequence). The CDR3 contains 16 residues. Trimming stripped 4 bases from V and 0 bases from J, with 13 bases between. The CDR3 coding sequence is TGTGCCAGCAGCTCCAGTCGGGCCAGCTCCTACAATGAGCAGTTCTTC. Amino acid sequence: CASSSSRASSYNEQFF.

This clonotype was recorded many times. The chain links TRBV18 to TRBJ1-3; D is possibly TRBD1 (5 bases). Germline V gene data show CDR1 as KGHSH and CDR2 as LQKENI. V lost 2 bases to trimming and J lost 8 bases, with 16 bases between them. This CDR3 comprises 15 residues. As DNA, the CDR3 is TGTGCCAGCTCACCAATGGGACCCTCGCCGTACACCATATATTTT. Protein sequence: CASSPMGPSPYTIYF.

This clonotype was picked up many times. The chain combines TRBV2 with TRBJ1-2; 9 nucleotides match TRBD1. The CDR3 is 15 amino acids. After removal of 4 bases from V and 7 bases from J, the junction contained 10 bases not matched to a gene. Looked up from germline, CDR1 is SNHLY and CDR2 is FYNNEI. CDR3 nucleotide sequence: TGTGCCAGCAGTGTCGACCGGGACAGGGTCTCTGGCTACACCTTC. Its protein is CASSVDRDRVSGYTF.

The chain carries TRBV24-1 and TRBJ2-1, with D uncertain. V dropped 6 bases and J dropped 6 bases, with 5 bases sitting between them. The CDR3 totals 11 residues. Germline-derived CDR1 and CDR2 are KGHDR and SFDVKD. The CDR3 DNA follows: TGTGCCACCAGTCGTAGCAATGAGCAGTTCTTC. This translates into CATSRSNEQFF.

The table lists this clonotype with many counts. The J gene is TRBJ2-1, the V gene TRBV6-2 or TRBV6-3, with D perhaps matching TRBD1 (5 bases). The CDR3 is made up of 13 amino acids. V was pared by 8 bases and J by 8 bases, with 16 bases between. Per the germline V gene, CDR1 is MNHEY and CDR2 is SVGEGT. CDR3 protein: CASLAQGRDEQFF. CDR3 sequence (DNA): TGTGCCAGCCTGGCTCAGGGCCGGGATGAGCAGTTCTTC.

This clonotype was seen a few times. The V and J genes are TRBV10-3 and TRBJ2-2; TRBD2 matches at 10 bases. Per germline, CDR1 ENHRY and CDR2 SYGVKD. This CDR3 has 16 amino acids. Losses at the gene ends were 4 bases for V and 6 bases for J; bases not matched to a gene: 8. The CDR3 spells CAISGSSGRFAGELFF. CDR3 coding DNA: TGTGCCATCAGTGGATCTAGCGGGAGATTCGCCGGGGAGCTGTTTTTT.

This clonotype was recorded at least ten times. The chain combines TRBV2 with TRBJ2-7; 8 bases map to TRBD1. Per germline, CDR1 SNHLY and CDR2 FYNNEI. The junction had 13 bases not matched to a gene; V was cut back by 10 bases and J by 5 bases. This CDR3 has 14 residues. DNA of the CDR3: TGTGCCACCACCCTTCGGACAGGGACCAACGAGCAGTACTTC. Its protein product is CATTLRTGTNEQYF.

The sample holds many counts of this clonotype. The rearrangement uses TRBV12-3 or TRBV12-4 and TRBJ2-7; no definite D call. This CDR3 comprises 14 residues. The V and J ends lost 3 bases and 0 bases respectively, with 9 bases between them. The CDR3 protein is CASSFDLSSYEQYF. The CDR3 DNA reads as TGTGCCAGCAGTTTTGATCTGAGCTCCTACGAGCAGTACTTC.

This clonotype showed up many times. V gene TRBV11-2 combines with J gene TRBJ2-7; TRBD1 aligns across 9 bases. V lost 4 bases, J lost 1 base, and 8 bases stayed unmatched. This CDR3 has 16 amino acids. Germline V gives CDR1 SGHAT, CDR2 FQNNGV. The CDR3 region has the DNA TGTGCCAGCAGCTCGTCGAGACAGGGGGGGTCCTACGAGCAGTACTTC. This translates into CASSSSRQGGSYEQYF.

This clonotype occurred many times. DNA of the CDR3: TGTGCCAGCAGCACACAATACGAGCAGTACTTC. It yields the protein CASSTQYEQYF. The rearrangement uses TRBV11-2 and TRBJ2-7; D is unresolved. The germline V gene encodes CDR1 SGHAT and CDR2 FQNNGV. This CDR3 contains 11 residues. The ends were cut back, 5 bases at V and 4 bases at J, with 6 bases in the middle.

This clonotype was detected ten times or more. The genes are TRBV12-3 or TRBV12-4 and TRBJ1-2; D is possibly TRBD1 (6 bases). The CDR3 has 13 residues. With 8 bases removed from V and 7 bases from J, the gap between germline ends came to 17 bases. CDR3 sequence reads: CASRLGGQRGYTF. The CDR3 DNA follows: TGTGCCAGCCGCCTAGGGGGGCAGCGTGGCTACACCTTC.

This clonotype was counted ten times or more. This chain links TRBV20-1 with TRBJ2-1; 10 bases agree with TRBD2. This CDR3 is built from 15 residues. The germline CDR1 and CDR2 sequences are DFQATT and SNEGSKA (reference sequence). The ends lost 5 bases at V and 7 bases at J; junction bases unmatched: 11. DNA for the CDR3: TGCAGTGCTCCAAGTCTAGCGGGGGTCAGTAATGAGCAGTTCTTC. The encoded protein is CSAPSLAGVSNEQFF.

This clonotype was observed a handful of times. The CDR3 coding sequence is TGTGCCAGCCTCCCGGCGGGACCCCGTTACGAGCAGTACGTC. As protein: CASLPAGPRYEQYV. This rearrangement joins TRBV6-1 to TRBJ2-7, with D perhaps matching TRBD2 (6 bases). Germline V gives CDR1 MNHNS, CDR2 SASEGT. The V and J ends lost 8 bases and 4 bases respectively, with 18 bases between them. The CDR3 runs to 14 residues.

The V and J genes are TRBV7-2 and TRBJ2-7; no clear D. This CDR3 has 14 amino acids. Germline V gene lookup returns CDR1 SGHTA and CDR2 FQGNSA. The ends were cut back, 1 base at V and 0 bases at J, with 7 bases in the middle. This CDR3 is CASSLGINSYEQYF. The CDR3 nucleotides are TGTGCCAGCAGCTTAGGCATAAACTCCTACGAGCAGTACTTC.

This clonotype was seen only a few times. The rearrangement uses TRBV29-1 and TRBJ1-2; D is ambiguous. V dropped 3 bases and J dropped 1 base, with 12 bases sitting between them. This CDR3 has 14 residues. The germline V gene encodes CDR1 SQVTM and CDR2 ANQGSEA. In nucleotides, the CDR3 is TGCAGCGTTGACTCCCCGGCGGATAACTATGGCTACACCTTC. This gives the protein CSVDSPADNYGYTF.

This clonotype was observed many times. The genes are TRBV20-1 and TRBJ2-3, with TRBD2 matching 7 bases. With V trimmed by 3 bases and J by 2 bases, 8 bases remained unmatched. Germline CDR1 reads DFQATT; CDR2 reads SNEGSKA (reference sequence). CDR3 size: 15 residues. This chain's CDR3 is CSASARGVYTDTQYF. CDR3 DNA sequence: TGCAGTGCTAGCGCCCGGGGGGTGTACACAGATACGCAGTATTTT.

This clonotype was seen many times. V gene TRBV3-1 combines with J gene TRBJ2-5; no definite D call. The CDR3 covers 12 residues. V was trimmed by 5 bases and J by 4 bases, leaving 8 bases between them. Germline assignment: CDR1 LGHDT and CDR2 YNNKEL (reference sequence). CDR3 DNA sequence: TGTGCCAGCAGCTCGGTAGGAGAGACCCAGTACTTC. Residues: CASSSVGETQYF.

This clonotype was seen repeatedly, ten times or more. The chain combines TRBV2 with TRBJ2-1; TRBD1 might be the D (6 bases). This CDR3 region has 13 residues. The V gene's germline CDR1 is SNHLY and CDR2 FYNNEI. V was pared by 6 bases and J by 4 bases, with 10 bases between. The CDR3 loop reads CASRWTAYNEQFF. CDR3 coding DNA: TGTGCCAGCAGGTGGACAGCTTACAATGAGCAGTTCTTC.

This clonotype was counted only a few times. The gene calls are TRBV20-1 and TRBJ2-5; D may be TRBD2 (6 bases). Per germline, CDR1 DFQATT and CDR2 SNEGSKA (reference sequence). The V gene lost 3 bases and the J gene lost 2 bases, with 10 bases spanning the gap. The CDR3 sequence is 13 residues long. Written as DNA, the CDR3 is TGCAGTGCTAGGACCGGACTACAAGAGACCCAGTACTTC. As protein: CSARTGLQETQYF.

The gene calls are TRBV19 and TRBJ1-5, with unresolved D. The germline CDR1 and CDR2 sequences are LNHDA and SQIVND (reference sequence). The germline V and J ends were trimmed by 1 base and 4 bases, with 8 bases remaining between them. The CDR3 is 14 residues long. CDR3 sequence reads: CASSIGQKNQPQHF. The DNA of the CDR3 is TGTGCCAGTAGTATAGGCCAGAAGAATCAGCCCCAGCATTTT.

The chain combines TRBV5-1 with TRBJ2-7; no clear D gene. CDR1 and CDR2 from the germline V gene are SGHRS and YFSETQ. V shed 2 bases and J shed 2 bases, with 8 bases lying between them. This CDR3 spans 13 amino acids. This CDR3 reads CASSFPSPYEQYF. CDR3 in DNA: TGCGCCAGCAGCTTTCCGTCCCCCTACGAGCAGTACTTC. Complete variable domain (other parts from reference TRBV5-1 and TRBJ2-7): KAGVTQTPRYLIKTRGQQVTLSCSPISGHRSVSWYQQTPGQGLQFLFEYFSETQRNKGNFPGRFSGRQFSNSRSEMNVSTLELGDSALYLCASSFPSPYEQYFGPGTRLTVT.

This clonotype was detected a few times. Here the CDR3 DNA reads TGTGCCAGCAGTTCCACCGGGACTAGCGGGGGGGCCTTCACAGATACGCAGTATTTT. This translates into CASSSTGTSGGAFTDTQYF. V gene TRBV12-3 or TRBV12-4 combines with J gene TRBJ2-3; 16 bases match TRBD2. The CDR3 is 19 amino acids. V gave up 4 bases and J gave up 2 bases; unmatched junction bases: 9.

This clonotype was observed a few times. A much bigger clone sits one base away, suggesting this may be a read error. The chain uses TRBV29-1 and TRBJ2-1; D is possibly TRBD1 (5 bases). Germline V gene data show CDR1 as SQVTM and CDR2 as ANQGSEA. The CDR3 is 16 residues long. CDR3 nucleotide sequence: TGCAGCGTTGAGGGCCAGCCAGGACACTCCTACAATGGGCAGTTCTTC. It specifies CSVEGQPGHSYNGQFF.

The CDR3 DNA reads TGTGCCAGCAGCCAAGATCTAGGGACAGAAGCTTTCTTT. Protein: CASSQDLGTEAFF. The chain uses TRBV3-1 and TRBJ1-1, with D tentatively TRBD1 (6 bases). Germline V gene data show CDR1 as LGHDT and CDR2 as YNNKEL (reference sequence). V lost 0 bases and J 8 bases, leaving 10 bases between the germline ends. The CDR3 is 13 residues long.

This clonotype appeared many times. The CDR3, as DNA: TGTGCCAGCAGTTCTCGGACAGCCGGACAAGCTTTCTTT. Translation: CASSSRTAGQAFF. The chain employs TRBV5-8 and TRBJ1-1; D may be TRBD1 (6 bases). V was cut by 5 bases and J by 9 bases, with 17 bases left in between. The germline CDR1 and CDR2 sequences are SGHTS and YDEGEE. The CDR3 contains 13 residues.

This clonotype was detected many times. The gene calls are TRBV7-9 and TRBJ1-5; D is perhaps TRBD1 (5 bases). CDR3 size: 12 residues. Germline V gene sequence: CDR1 SEHNR, CDR2 FQNEAQ (reference sequence). V was shortened by 10 bases and J by 5 bases, with 12 bases between the two germline ends. In DNA, the CDR3 is TGTGCCACCCAGGGTGAGGATCAGCCCCAGCATTTT. As protein: CATQGEDQPQHF.

The chain uses TRBV10-3 and TRBJ2-3, with 9 bases fitting TRBD1. After removal of 6 bases from V and 6 bases from J, the junction contained 4 bases not matched to a gene. Germline CDR1 and CDR2: ENHRY and SYGVKD. CDR3 size: 13 residues. The CDR3 DNA sequence: TGTGCCATCAGCCCGGGACAGGGTGATACGCAGTATTTT. It encodes CAISPGQGDTQYF.

There are many counts of this clonotype. The chain has TRBV10-3 and TRBJ2-1; 9 bases are shared with TRBD1. With 6 bases clipped from V and 1 base from J, the junction kept 4 bases outside the gene matches. This CDR3 has 15 amino acids. CDR1 and CDR2 (germline): ENHRY, SYGVKD. The CDR3, as DNA: TGTGCCATCAGAGCCGGACAGGGGTCCTACAATGAGCAGTTCTTC. As protein: CAIRAGQGSYNEQFF.

This clonotype was detected ten times or more. This chain joins TRBV11-2 and TRBJ2-3, with 11 bases lining up with TRBD1. J was trimmed by 4 bases and V by 5 bases; bases with no gene match: 5. Germline V gene sequence: CDR1 SGHAT, CDR2 FQNNGV. This CDR3 is built from 15 residues. The CDR3 spells CASSPPGQGADTQYF. The DNA of the CDR3 is TGTGCCAGCAGCCCACCGGGACAGGGGGCAGATACGCAGTATTTT.

This clonotype occurred many times. The chain is built from TRBV5-1 and TRBJ2-1; weak D call: TRBD2 (5 bases). Trimming cost V 2 bases and J 9 bases, with 6 bases left between them. Looked up from germline, CDR1 is SGHRS and CDR2 is YFSETQ. This CDR3 has 11 amino acids. Here the CDR3 reads CASSFTSEQFF. DNA for the CDR3: TGCGCCAGCAGCTTTACTAGTGAGCAGTTCTTC.